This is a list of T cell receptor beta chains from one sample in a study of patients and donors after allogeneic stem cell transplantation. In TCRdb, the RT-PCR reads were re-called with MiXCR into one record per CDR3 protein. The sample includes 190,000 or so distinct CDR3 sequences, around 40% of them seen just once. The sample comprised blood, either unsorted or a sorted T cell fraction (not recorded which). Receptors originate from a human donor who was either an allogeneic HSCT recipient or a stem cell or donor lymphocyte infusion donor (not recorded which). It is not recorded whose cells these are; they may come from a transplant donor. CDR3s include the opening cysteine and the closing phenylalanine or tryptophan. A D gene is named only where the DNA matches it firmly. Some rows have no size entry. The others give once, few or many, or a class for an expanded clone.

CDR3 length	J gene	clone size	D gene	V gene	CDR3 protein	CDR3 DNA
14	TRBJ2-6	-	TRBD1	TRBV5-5	CASSGVADRGYNSF	TGTGCCAGCAGCGGAGTAGCGGACAGGGGTTACAATTCCTTC
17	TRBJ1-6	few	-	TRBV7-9	CASSLGSLSSYNSPLHF	TGTGCCAGCAGCTTGGGGTCCTTAAGCTCCTATAATTCACCCCTCCACTTT
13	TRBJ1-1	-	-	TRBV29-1	CSVLGPMNTEAFF	TGCAGCGTTCTCGGCCCCATGAACACTGAAGCTTTCTTT
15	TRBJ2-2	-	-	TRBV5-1	CATRPGLPNTGELFF	TGCGCCACCCGACCAGGCCTCCCGAACACCGGGGAGCTGTTTTTT
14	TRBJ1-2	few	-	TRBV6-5	CASSQGGFNYGYTF	TGTGCCAGCAGCCAAGGGGGTTTCAACTATGGCTACACCTTC
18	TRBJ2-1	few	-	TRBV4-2	CASSPHLDGGTSYNEQFF	TGTGCCAGCAGCCCTCACCTGGACGGTGGGACATCCTACAATGAGCAGTTCTTC
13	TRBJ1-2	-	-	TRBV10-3	CAISEEKYYGYTF	TGTGCCATCAGTGAAGAGAAGTACTATGGCTACACCTTC
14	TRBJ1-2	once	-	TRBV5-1	CASSLSEAWYGYTF	TGCGCCAGCAGCTTATCAGAGGCGTGGTATGGCTACACCTTC
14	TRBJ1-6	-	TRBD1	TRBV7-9	CASSSGTDNSPLHF	TGTGCCAGCAGCAGCGGGACAGATAATTCACCCCTCCACTTT
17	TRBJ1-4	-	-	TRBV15	CATSSRGGPRTNEKLFF	TGTGCCACCAGCTCGAGGGGCGGGCCCCGAACTAATGAAAAACTGTTTTTT
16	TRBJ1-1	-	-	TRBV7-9	CASSLATSGARREAFF	TGTGCCAGCAGCTTGGCGACCTCGGGAGCCCGTCGAGAAGCTTTCTTT
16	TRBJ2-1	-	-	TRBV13	CASSLAWSSSYNEQFF	TGTGCCAGCAGCTTAGCTTGGTCTAGCTCCTACAATGAGCAGTTCTTC
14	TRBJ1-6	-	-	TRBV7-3	CASSLRSAGSPLHF	TGTGCCAGCAGCTTAAGGTCCGCGGGTTCACCCCTCCACTTT
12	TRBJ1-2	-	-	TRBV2	CASPQGAYGYTF	TGTGCCAGCCCTCAGGGCGCCTATGGCTACACCTTC
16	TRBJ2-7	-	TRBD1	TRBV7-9	CASSLARGTGAGEQYF	TGTGCCAGCAGCTTAGCGAGGGGGACAGGGGCGGGCGAGCAGTACTTC
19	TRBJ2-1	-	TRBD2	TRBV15	CATSRDYQPGGTSYNEQFF	TGTGCCACCAGCAGAGATTATCAACCGGGGGGTACCTCCTACAATGAGCAGTTCTTC
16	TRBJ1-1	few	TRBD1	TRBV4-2	CASSPLGQVVNTEAFF	TGTGCCAGCAGCCCCCTCGGACAGGTTGTGAACACTGAAGCTTTCTTT
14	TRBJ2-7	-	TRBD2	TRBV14	CASSYSGGHYEQYF	TGTGCCAGCAGCTATAGCGGGGGACACTACGAGCAGTACTTC
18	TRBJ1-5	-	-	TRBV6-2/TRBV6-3	CASSYSRGRVRDNQPQHF	TGTGCCAGCAGTTACTCGAGGGGTAGGGTAAGAGACAATCAGCCCCAGCATTTT
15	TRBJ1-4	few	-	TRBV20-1	CSARGPGHKNEKLFF	TGCAGTGCTAGAGGGCCGGGACATAAGAATGAAAAACTGTTTTTT
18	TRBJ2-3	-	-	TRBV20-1	CSARAELPLVTSTDTQYF	TGCAGTGCTAGAGCGGAACTACCCCTCGTGACTAGCACAGATACGCAGTATTTT
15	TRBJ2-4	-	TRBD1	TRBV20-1	CSAQGAGFPRNIQYF	TGCAGTGCCCAGGGGGCAGGGTTCCCCAGAAACATTCAGTACTTC
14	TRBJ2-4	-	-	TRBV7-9	CASSPGLSENIQYF	TGTGCCAGCAGCCCGGGACTTTCAGAAAACATTCAGTACTTC
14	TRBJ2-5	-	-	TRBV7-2	CASSFEAGRETQYF	TGTGCCAGCAGCTTCGAGGCAGGGCGAGAGACCCAGTACTTC
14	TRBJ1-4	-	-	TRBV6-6	CASSYWGRNEKLFF	TGTGCCAGCAGTTACTGGGGGAGAAATGAAAAACTGTTTTTT
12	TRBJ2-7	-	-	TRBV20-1	CSAGAQHYEQYF	TGCAGTGCTGGGGCCCAGCACTACGAGCAGTACTTC
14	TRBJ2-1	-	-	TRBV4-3	CASSQEPYLGGLLF	TGCGCCAGCAGCCAAGAGCCGTACTTAGGTGGGTTGCTCTTC
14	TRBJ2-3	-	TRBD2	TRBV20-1	CSAMTSGGVNTQYF	TGCAGTGCCATGACTAGCGGGGGGGTTAATACGCAGTATTTT
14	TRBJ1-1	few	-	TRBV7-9	CASSPQQGGTEAFF	TGTGCCAGCAGCCCACAACAGGGAGGGACTGAAGCTTTCTTT
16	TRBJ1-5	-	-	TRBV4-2	CASSQTPSQPRQPQHF	TGTGCCAGCAGCCAAACCCCTAGTCAGCCCCGTCAGCCCCAGCATTTT
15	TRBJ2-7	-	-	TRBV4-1	CASSQVAVPPWEQYF	TGCGCCAGCAGCCAGGTCGCGGTCCCCCCGTGGGAGCAGTACTTC
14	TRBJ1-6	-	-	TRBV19	CASSPLGGGSPLHF	TGTGCCAGTAGTCCCCTCGGGGGTGGTTCACCCCTCCACTTT
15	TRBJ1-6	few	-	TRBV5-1	CASSSFMGGRSPLHF	TGCGCCAGCAGCTCGTTCATGGGGGGCAGATCACCCCTCCACTTT
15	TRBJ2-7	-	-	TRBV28	CASSFRMLGAYEQYF	TGTGCCAGCAGTTTCAGAATGCTTGGGGCCTACGAGCAGTACTTC
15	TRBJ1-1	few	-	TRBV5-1	CASSLAPLGNTEAFF	TGCGCCAGCAGCTTGGCCCCGCTTGGAAACACTGAAGCTTTCTTT
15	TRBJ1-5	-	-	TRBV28	CASSPPTGTNQPQHF	TGTGCCAGCAGCCCCCCGACAGGTACTAATCAGCCCCAGCATTTT
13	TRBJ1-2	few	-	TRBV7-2	CASQSSSYYGYTF	TGTGCCAGCCAATCGAGCAGTTACTATGGCTACACCTTC
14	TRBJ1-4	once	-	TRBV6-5	CASSYRTGNGKLFF	TGTGCCAGCAGTTACCGAACAGGGAATGGAAAACTGTTTTTT
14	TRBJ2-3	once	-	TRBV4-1	CASSQVNPQGGQYF	TGCGCCAGCAGCCAAGTGAACCCTCAGGGTGGGCAGTATTTT
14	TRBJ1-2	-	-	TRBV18	CASSPGRGNYGYTF	TGTGCCAGCAGCCCAGGAAGGGGTAACTATGGCTACACCTTC
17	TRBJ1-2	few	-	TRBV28	CASSFTRTPMHNYGYTF	TGTGCCAGCAGTTTTACCCGGACACCCATGCATAACTATGGCTACACCTTC
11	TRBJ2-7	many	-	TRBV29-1	CSVRDGSEQYF	TGCAGCGTGAGGGATGGCTCCGAGCAGTACTTC
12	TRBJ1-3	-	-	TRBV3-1	CASSQVVNTIYF	TGTGCCAGCAGCCAAGTGGTAAACACCATATATTTT
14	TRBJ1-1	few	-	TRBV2	CASSDGQMNTEAFF	TGTGCCAGCAGTGATGGGCAGATGAACACTGAAGCTTTCTTT
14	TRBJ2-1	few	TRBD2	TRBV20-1	CSASRLAAYNEQFF	TGCAGTGCCTCAAGACTAGCCGCCTACAATGAGCAGTTCTTC
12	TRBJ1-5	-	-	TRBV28	CASRQMAQPQHF	TGTGCCAGCAGACAAATGGCTCAGCCCCAGCATTTT
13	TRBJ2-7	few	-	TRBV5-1	CASSSGTGEEQYF	TGCGCCAGCAGCTCGGGGACGGGAGAAGAGCAGTACTTC
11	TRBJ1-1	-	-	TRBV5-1	CASTLRGKAFF	TGCGCCAGCACCCTCAGGGGAAAAGCTTTCTTT
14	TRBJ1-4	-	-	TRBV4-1	CASSQDQQYEKLFF	TGCGCCAGCAGCCAAGATCAACAGTACGAAAAACTGTTTTTT
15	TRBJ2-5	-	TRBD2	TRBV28	CASSSAGGLGETQYF	TGTGCCAGCAGTTCCGCGGGGGGCCTAGGGGAGACCCAGTACTTC
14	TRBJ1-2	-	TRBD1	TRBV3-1	CASSPGTGGGGYTF	TGTGCCAGCAGCCCCGGGACAGGGGGGGGAGGCTACACCTTC
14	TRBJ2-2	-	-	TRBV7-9	CASSPHAGTGELFF	TGTGCCAGCAGCCCCCATGCGGGGACCGGGGAGCTGTTTTTT
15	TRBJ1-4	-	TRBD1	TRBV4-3	CASSQAGTGSEKLFF	TGCGCCAGCAGCCAAGCCGGGACAGGGTCTGAAAAACTGTTTTTT
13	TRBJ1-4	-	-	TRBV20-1	CSVLDAGWEKLFF	TGCAGTGTACTAGATGCAGGTTGGGAAAAACTGTTTTTT
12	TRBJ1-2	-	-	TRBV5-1	CASSFPGDGYTF	TGCGCCAGCAGCTTCCCAGGGGATGGCTACACCTTC
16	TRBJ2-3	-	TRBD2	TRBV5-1	CASSLGLAASTDTQYF	TGCGCCAGCAGCCTGGGACTAGCGGCTAGCACAGATACGCAGTATTTT
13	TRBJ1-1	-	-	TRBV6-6	CASSPGISTEAFF	TGTGCCAGCAGCCCAGGGATTTCAACTGAAGCTTTCTTT